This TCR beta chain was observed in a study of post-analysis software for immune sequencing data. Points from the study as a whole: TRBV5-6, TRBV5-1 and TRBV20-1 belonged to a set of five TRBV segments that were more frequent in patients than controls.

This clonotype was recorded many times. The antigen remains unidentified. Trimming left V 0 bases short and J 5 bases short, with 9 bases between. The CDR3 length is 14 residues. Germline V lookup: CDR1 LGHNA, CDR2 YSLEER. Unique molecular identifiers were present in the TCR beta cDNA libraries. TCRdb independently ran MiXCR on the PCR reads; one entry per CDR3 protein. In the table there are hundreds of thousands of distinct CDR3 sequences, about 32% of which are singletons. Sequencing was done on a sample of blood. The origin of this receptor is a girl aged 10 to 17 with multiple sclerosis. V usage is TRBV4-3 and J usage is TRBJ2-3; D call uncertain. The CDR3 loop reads CASSQDRFEDTQYF. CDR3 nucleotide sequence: TGCGCCAGCAGCCAAGATAGATTTGAAGATACGCAGTATTTT.